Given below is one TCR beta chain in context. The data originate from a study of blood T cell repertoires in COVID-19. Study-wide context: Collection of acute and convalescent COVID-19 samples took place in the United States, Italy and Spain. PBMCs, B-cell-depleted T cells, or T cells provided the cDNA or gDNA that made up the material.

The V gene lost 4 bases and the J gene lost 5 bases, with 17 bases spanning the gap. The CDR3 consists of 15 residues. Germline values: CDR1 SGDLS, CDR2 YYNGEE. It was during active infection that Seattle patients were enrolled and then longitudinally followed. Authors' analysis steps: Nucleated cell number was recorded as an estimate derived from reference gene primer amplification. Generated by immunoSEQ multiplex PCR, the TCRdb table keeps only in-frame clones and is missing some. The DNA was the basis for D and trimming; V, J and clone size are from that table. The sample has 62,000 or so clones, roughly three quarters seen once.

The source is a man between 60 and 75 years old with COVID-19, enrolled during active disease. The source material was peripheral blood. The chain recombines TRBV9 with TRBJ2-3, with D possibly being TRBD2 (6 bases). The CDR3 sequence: CASSSGWGVEDTQYF. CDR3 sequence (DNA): TGTGCCAGCAGCTCCGGATGGGGGGTCGAAGATACGCAGTATTTT.